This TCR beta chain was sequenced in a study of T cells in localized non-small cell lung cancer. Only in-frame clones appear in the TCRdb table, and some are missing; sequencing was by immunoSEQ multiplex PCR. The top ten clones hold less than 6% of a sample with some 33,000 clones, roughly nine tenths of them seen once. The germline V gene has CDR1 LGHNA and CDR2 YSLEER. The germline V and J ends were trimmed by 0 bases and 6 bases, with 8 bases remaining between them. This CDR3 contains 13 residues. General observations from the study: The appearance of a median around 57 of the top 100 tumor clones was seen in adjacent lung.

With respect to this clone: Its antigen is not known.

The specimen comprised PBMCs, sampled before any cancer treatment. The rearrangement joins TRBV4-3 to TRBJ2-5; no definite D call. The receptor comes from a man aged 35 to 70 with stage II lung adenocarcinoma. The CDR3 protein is CASSQEISQTQYF. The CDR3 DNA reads TGCGCCAGCAGCCAAGAAATCAGCCAGACCCAGTACTTC.